A single sample is the source of the 29 T cell receptor beta chains below, sequenced in a study of CD8+ T cells in alopecia areata. Extracted from the samples, RNA was reverse transcribed into cDNA to serve as the sequencing template. Sequencing was performed with immunoSEQ multiplex PCR; in TCRdb, only in-frame clones are kept and a portion is missing. This table has roughly 210,000 clones, less than 50% appearing once. As for treatment: oral pan-JAK inhibitor, 5-10 mg twice daily. Sample: CD4+ T cells sorted from blood, taken at approximately week 37, from a patient treated with tofacitinib. The receptors were gathered from a human donor with alopecia areata.

The V gene is TRBV6-1, the J gene TRBJ2-7, with D perhaps assigned TRBD1 or TRBD2 (5 bases each). V shed 8 bases and J shed 0 bases, with 14 bases lying between them. CDR1 and CDR2 (germline): MNHNS, SASEGT. There are 14 residues in the CDR3. CDR3 in amino acids: CASYAGTDSYEQYF. CDR3 sequence (DNA): TGTGCCAGCTACGCCGGGACGGACTCCTACGAGCAGTACTTC.

A few counts support this clone. V usage is TRBV29-1 and J usage is TRBJ1-5; D ambiguous. The CDR3 has 14 amino acids. With 6 bases removed from V and 3 bases from J, the gap between germline ends came to 15 bases. The germline V gene encodes CDR1 SQVTM and CDR2 ANQGSEA. For the CDR3, the DNA is TGCAGCGTCGCCCTTGGACGGAACAATCAGCCCCAGCATTTT. Translation: CSVALGRNNQPQHF.

V and J are TRBV4-3 and TRBJ1-3; D gene uncertain. The germline V and J ends were trimmed by 4 bases and 4 bases, with 8 bases remaining between them. This CDR3 comprises 13 residues. From germline, CDR1 is LGHNA and CDR2 YSLEER. As DNA, the CDR3 is TGCGCCAGCAGCCGGGCCGGGGGAAACACCATATATTTT. As protein: CASSRAGGNTIYF.

The chain uses TRBV21-1 and TRBJ1-4; TRBD1 was called by the table and not checked on the DNA. TRBV21-1 represents a pseudogene. This CDR3 is built from 15 residues. The CDR3 DNA reads as TGTGCCAGCAGCTCAAACTCAAGGGGTCATGAAAAACTGTTTTTT. Translating gives CASSSNSRGHEKLFF.

V gene TRBV29-1 combines with J gene TRBJ1-1; TRBD1 aligns across 8 bases. There are 15 residues in the CDR3. Germline loops: CDR1 SQVTM, CDR2 ANQGSEA. V dropped 3 bases and J dropped 6; count of bases not matched to a gene: 12. The CDR3 sequence: CSVDRLGQGASEAFF. DNA of the CDR3: TGCAGCGTTGACAGGTTAGGACAGGGTGCATCTGAAGCTTTCTTT.

The V and J genes are TRBV30 and TRBJ2-2; D possibly corresponds to TRBD1 (6 bases). V gave up 2 bases and J gave up 7 bases, with 11 bases separating them. This CDR3 contains 13 residues. The germline CDR1 and CDR2 sequences are GTSNPN and SVGIG (reference sequence). The CDR3, as DNA: TGTGCCTGGAGTCCCGACAGGTTCGGGGAGCTGTTTTTT. This codes for CAWSPDRFGELFF.

The J gene is TRBJ1-1, the V gene TRBV2, with D maybe TRBD1 (6 bases). Germline lookup yields CDR1 SNHLY and CDR2 FYNNEI. Trimming took off 6 bases at V and 10 bases at J, with 21 bases between the two ends. The CDR3 spans 14 residues. The CDR3 coding sequence is TGTGCCAGCAGCGTAGGACAGAATGAAGTCGGAGCTTTCTTT. This gives the protein CASSVGQNEVGAFF.

The chain recombines TRBV18 with TRBJ2-7; 9 nucleotides align to TRBD2. CDR3 length equals 14 residues. Germline V CDR1 and CDR2: KGHSH, LQKENI. The V gene end was trimmed by 7 bases and the J gene end by 2 bases; junction bases not matched to a gene: 6. The CDR3 DNA reads TGTGCCAGCTGTCTAGCGGGACTACCCTACGAGCAGTACTTC. Its protein is CASCLAGLPYEQYF.

The rearrangement uses TRBV5-1 and TRBJ1-5; no firm D call. The CDR3 length is 13 residues. Trimming shortened V by 4 bases and J by 0 bases, and 5 bases separated the two germline ends. The V gene's germline CDR1 is SGHRS and CDR2 YFSETQ. The CDR3 here is CASSLNSNQPQHF. In DNA form, the CDR3 reads TGCGCCAGCAGCCTAAATAGCAATCAGCCCCAGCATTTT.

DNA for the CDR3: TGTGCCTGGAGCCTACTCGGTACGCAGTATTTT. It is translated as CAWSLLGTQYF. This chain joins TRBV30 and TRBJ2-3, with unresolved D. The germline V gene has CDR1 GTSNPN and CDR2 SVGIG (reference sequence). The CDR3 spans 11 residues. Trimming pared 3 bases from V and 8 bases from J, leaving 9 bases between.

This chain uses TRBV11-3 with TRBJ1-6; D not resolved. V dropped 3 bases and J dropped 9 bases, with 9 bases sitting between them. The CDR3 is 13 amino acids. Germline V gene sequence: CDR1 SGHNT, CDR2 YENEEA. As DNA, the CDR3 is TGTGCCAGCAGCTTGGAAGGGAGTTCACCCCTCCACTTT. Translating gives CASSLEGSSPLHF.

Worth noting for this clone: This likely comes from a read error, as the CDR3 has no conserved phenylalanine or tryptophan at its end. The rearrangement joins TRBV27 to TRBJ2-7, with 12 nucleotides matching TRBD1. Germline V gives CDR1 MNHEY, CDR2 SMNVEV (reference sequence). Unmatched junction bases numbered 6, after V lost 5 bases and J lost 7 bases. This CDR3 contains 14 residues. The CDR3 protein is CASSRGQGAWEQYL. CDR3 sequence (DNA): TGTGCCAGCAGTCGGGGACAGGGGGCATGGGAGCAGTACCTC.

This clone was picked up a small number of times. The chain couples TRBV28 to TRBJ2-1, with 12 nucleotides matching TRBD1. Germline CDR1 MDHEN, CDR2 SYDVKM. The CDR3 sequence is 12 residues long. V was pared by 10 bases and J by 12 bases, with 7 bases of the junction left unmatched. CDR3 coding DNA: TGTGCCATCCAGGGACAGGGGGCATGGCAGTTCTTC. It specifies CAIQGQGAWQFF.

A few counts support this clone. This chain links TRBV10-3 with TRBJ2-3, with 9 bases aligning to TRBD2. The V and J ends lost 4 bases and 2 bases, in that order; junction bases with no gene match: 4. Germline V lookup: CDR1 ENHRY, CDR2 SYGVKD. The CDR3 extends over 15 amino acids. CDR3: CAISGASGATDTQYF. The CDR3 bases are TGTGCCATCAGTGGGGCTAGCGGGGCCACAGATACGCAGTATTTT.

By share, this clone ranks as medium-sized. The rearrangement joins TRBV18 to TRBJ1-5; TRBD1 is a possible D gene (5 bases). Deletions cut 1 base from V and 5 bases from J, with 12 bases between. The CDR3 is made up of 15 amino acids. CDR1 is KGHSH, CDR2 LQKENI, per germline. The CDR3, as DNA: TGTGCCAGCTCACCACGAGGGGCGGTGGATCAGCCCCAGCATTTT. It encodes CASSPRGAVDQPQHF.

The chain carries TRBV30 and TRBJ2-7, with 13 bases that match TRBD2. V was clipped by 1 base and J by 12 bases; unmatched bases: 18. Germline CDR1 and CDR2: GTSNPN and SVGIG (reference sequence). The CDR3 has 17 amino acids. CDR3 sequence: CAWSALPPGLAGVGLYF. The CDR3, as DNA: TGTGCCTGGAGTGCACTTCCACCCGGACTAGCGGGAGTCGGTCTGTACTTC.

This clone was counted between two and nine times. The rearrangement links TRBV14 to TRBJ2-5; TRBD2 matches 7 bases. This CDR3 is 18 amino acids long. The J segment lost 1 base and the V segment lost 1 base, leaving 12 bases of the junction unmatched. CDR1 SGHDN and CDR2 FVKESK come from the germline V gene. This CDR3 reads CASSQGAGPKGTQETQYF. CDR3 in DNA: TGTGCCAGCAGCCAAGGAGCGGGGCCCAAGGGTACCCAAGAGACCCAGTACTTC.

In nucleotides, the CDR3 is TGCGCCAGCAGCCAACTCCTCCTGACAGGGGCCCCGTCGGGGCAGTACTTC. Amino acids: CASSQLLLTGAPSGQYF. The chain carries TRBV4-3 and TRBJ2-7, with 8 bases that match TRBD1. The CDR3 totals 17 residues. CDR1 is LGHNA and CDR2 is YSLEER in the germline V gene. V lost 2 bases, J lost 9 bases, and 18 bases stayed unmatched.

The chain employs TRBV7-2 and TRBJ2-1; 12 bases match TRBD2. The germline V gene encodes CDR1 SGHTA and CDR2 FQGNSA. V trimming: 4 bases; J trimming: 3 bases; junction bases outside the gene matches: 4. The CDR3 sequence is 16 residues long. CDR3 region: CASSSRTSGNYNEQFF. CDR3 in DNA: TGTGCCAGCAGCTCCCGGACTAGCGGGAACTACAATGAGCAGTTCTTC. Variable domain in full (rest from reference TRBV7-2 and TRBJ2-1): GAGVSQSPSNKVTEKGKDVELRCDPISGHTALYWYRQSLGQGLEFLIYFQGNSAPDKSGLPSDRFSAERTGGSVSTLTIQRTQQEDSAVYLCASSSRTSGNYNEQFFGPGTRLTVL.

The chain carries TRBV23-1 and TRBJ2-7; D is uncertain. TRBV23-1 is sorted into the ORF group, with uncertain function. CDR3 size: 15 residues. V gave up 8 bases and J gave up 3 bases, with 20 bases separating them. The CDR3 coding sequence is TGCGCCAGCCATCCTCTGGGCAGGCGGAACTACGAGCAGTACTTC. Its protein is CASHPLGRRNYEQYF.

This clone was seen more than once but under ten times. V usage is TRBV7-9 and J usage is TRBJ2-7; D unresolved. The CDR3 runs to 14 residues. V was shortened by 4 bases and J by 5 bases, with 15 bases between the two germline ends. Germline V gene lookup returns CDR1 SEHNR and CDR2 FQNEAQ (reference sequence). The CDR3 DNA sequence: TGTGCCAGCAGCTCGTCGGAACGGGTCCACGAGCAGTACTTC. Its translation is CASSSSERVHEQYF.

The chain is built from TRBV29-1 and TRBJ2-3; TRBD1 or TRBD2 may be the D gene (5 bases each). V lost 3 bases to trimming and J lost 3 bases, with 13 bases between them. There are 14 residues in the CDR3. Germline V gives CDR1 SQVTM, CDR2 ANQGSEA. CDR3 DNA sequence: TGCAGCGTTGATGGGGGTTCAGGGACAGATACGCAGTATTTT. It yields the protein CSVDGGSGTDTQYF.

This chain links TRBV7-2 with TRBJ1-5; weak D call: TRBD1 (5 bases). This CDR3 comprises 14 residues. V shed 8 bases and J shed 9 bases, with 20 bases lying between them. The germline V gene has CDR1 SGHTA and CDR2 FQGNSA. The CDR3 here is CASAYLGVNSPQHF. In DNA, the CDR3 is TGTGCCAGCGCATATTTGGGGGTGAACTCGCCCCAGCATTTT.

This clone was found many times. The chain is built from TRBV25-1 and TRBJ2-7; possibly TRBD2 for D (5 bases). V was shortened by 6 bases and J by 5 bases, with 17 bases between the two germline ends. Per germline, CDR1 MGHDK and CDR2 SYGVNS. CDR3 size: 14 residues. The DNA for the CDR3 is TGTGCCAGCAGATCCGGGATGAGTCTGGACGAGCAGTACTTC. Translation gives CASRSGMSLDEQYF.

The chain carries TRBV10-1 and TRBJ2-1; D gene unclear. This CDR3 spans 14 amino acids. The V and J ends lost 0 bases and 7 bases respectively, with 10 bases between them. Germline values: CDR1 WNHNN, CDR2 SYGVQD (reference sequence). CDR3 bases: TGCGCCAGCAGTGAGTCTTCGGCGCTGAATGAGCAGTTCTTC. Translation: CASSESSALNEQFF.

This sequence joins TRBV30 and TRBJ2-5, with D unresolved. The CDR3 loop spans 12 amino acids. Germline V gene data show CDR1 as GTSNPN and CDR2 as SVGIG (reference sequence). V was shortened by 4 bases and J by 4 bases, with 10 bases between the two germline ends. The CDR3 is CAWMFRGETQYF. Here the CDR3 DNA reads TGTGCCTGGATGTTTAGAGGAGAGACCCAGTACTTC.

V and J are TRBV30 and TRBJ2-4; D is unresolved. The CDR3 consists of 11 residues. V shed 2 bases and J shed 5 bases, with 4 bases lying between them. Germline lookup yields CDR1 GTSNPN and CDR2 SVGIG (reference sequence). For the CDR3, the DNA is TGTGCCTGGAGTCGGCAAAACATTCAGTACTTC. It specifies CAWSRQNIQYF.

This clone was observed a few times. One end of the junction varies from germline; a read error may be responsible. Other DNA sequences in the same sample also yield this CDR3. The chain couples TRBV4-1 to TRBJ2-7, with 8 nucleotides matching TRBD2. The CDR3 sequence is 16 residues long. Germline CDR1 MGHRA, CDR2 YSYEKL. CDR3 in amino acids: CASSLPSRSGSYEQYF. CDR3 DNA sequence: TGTGCCAGCAGCCTACCCTCCCGGAGCGGGAGCTACGAGCAGTACTTC.

This clone was picked up a small number of times. The chain uses TRBV7-3 and TRBJ2-1, with D hard to call. V dropped 0 bases and J dropped 7 bases, with 10 bases sitting between them. The germline V gene has CDR1 SGHTA and CDR2 FQGTGA. The CDR3 spans 14 residues. This chain's CDR3 is CASSLTPYSNEQFF. CDR3 DNA sequence: TGTGCCAGCAGCTTAACCCCCTACAGTAATGAGCAGTTCTTC. The variable domain in full, completed from reference TRBV7-3 and TRBJ2-1, reads GAGVSQTPSNKVTEKGKYVELRCDPISGHTALYWYRQSLGQGPEFLIYFQGTGAADDSGLPNDRFFAVRPEGSVSTLKIQRTERGDSAVYLCASSLTPYSNEQFFGPGTRLTVL.